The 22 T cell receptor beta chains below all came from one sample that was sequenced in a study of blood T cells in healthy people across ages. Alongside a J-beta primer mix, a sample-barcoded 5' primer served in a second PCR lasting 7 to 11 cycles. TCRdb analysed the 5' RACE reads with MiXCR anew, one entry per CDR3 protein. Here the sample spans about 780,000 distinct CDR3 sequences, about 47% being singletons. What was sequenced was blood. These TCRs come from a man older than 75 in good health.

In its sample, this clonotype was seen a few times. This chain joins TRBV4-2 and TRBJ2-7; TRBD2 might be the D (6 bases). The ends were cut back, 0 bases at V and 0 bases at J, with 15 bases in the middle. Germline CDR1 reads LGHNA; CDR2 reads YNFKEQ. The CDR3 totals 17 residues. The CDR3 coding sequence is TGTGCCAGCAGCCAAGATATGTTGCGGGGAAGCTCCTACGAGCAGTACTTC. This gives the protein CASSQDMLRGSSYEQYF.

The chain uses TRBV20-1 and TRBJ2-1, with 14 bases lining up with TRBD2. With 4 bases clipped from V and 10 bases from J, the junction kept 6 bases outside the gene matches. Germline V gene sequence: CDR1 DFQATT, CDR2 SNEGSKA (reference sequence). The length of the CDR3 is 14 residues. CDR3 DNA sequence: TGCAGTGCTAAGACTAGCGGGAGGGACACCGAGCAGTTCTTC. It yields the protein CSAKTSGRDTEQFF.

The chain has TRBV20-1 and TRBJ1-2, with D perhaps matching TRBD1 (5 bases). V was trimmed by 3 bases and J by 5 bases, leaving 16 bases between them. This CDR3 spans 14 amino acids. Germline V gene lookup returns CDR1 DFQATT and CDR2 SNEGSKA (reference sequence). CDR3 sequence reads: CSARGPTREYGYTF. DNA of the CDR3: TGCAGTGCTAGGGGGCCGACACGGGAATATGGCTACACCTTC.

The chain's CDR3 is CASSEGLELEQYF. DNA for the CDR3: TGTGCCAGCAGTGAGGGACTCGAGCTCGAGCAGTACTTC. The chain couples TRBV6-1 to TRBJ2-7; possibly TRBD2 for D (6 bases). The CDR3 has 13 amino acids. Germline assignment: CDR1 MNHNS and CDR2 SASEGT. V lost 3 bases, J lost 6 bases, and 12 bases lay in between.

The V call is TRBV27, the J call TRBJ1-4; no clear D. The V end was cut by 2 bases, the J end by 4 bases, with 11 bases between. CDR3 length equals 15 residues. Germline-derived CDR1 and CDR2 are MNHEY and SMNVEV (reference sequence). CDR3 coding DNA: TGTGCCAGCAGTTTAAGAAGGGTTCTTAATGAAAAACTGTTTTTT. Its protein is CASSLRRVLNEKLFF.

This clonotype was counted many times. CDR3 loop: CSGSTETNYGYTF. CDR3 bases: TGCAGCGGATCGACAGAGACTAACTATGGCTACACCTTC. The J gene is TRBJ1-2, the V gene TRBV29-1, with a tentative D call TRBD1 (5 bases). The germline V gene has CDR1 SQVTM and CDR2 ANQGSEA. CDR3 size: 13 residues. Between the trimmed V and J ends, which lost 7 bases and 0 bases, there was a span of 12 bases.

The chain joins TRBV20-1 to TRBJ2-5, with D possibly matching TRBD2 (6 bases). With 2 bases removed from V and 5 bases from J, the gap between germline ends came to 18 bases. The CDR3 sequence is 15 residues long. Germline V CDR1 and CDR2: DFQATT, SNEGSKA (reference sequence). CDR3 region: CSARRGLGNRETQYF. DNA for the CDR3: TGCAGTGCTAGACGGGGGTTAGGCAACAGGGAGACCCAGTACTTC.

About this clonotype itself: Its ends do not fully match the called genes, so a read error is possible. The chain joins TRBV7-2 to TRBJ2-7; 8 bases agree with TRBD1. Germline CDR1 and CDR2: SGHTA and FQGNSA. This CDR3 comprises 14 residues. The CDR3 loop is CASSYGQGTYGQYF. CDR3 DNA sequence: TGTGCCAGCAGCTACGGACAGGGAACCTACGGGCAGTACTTC.

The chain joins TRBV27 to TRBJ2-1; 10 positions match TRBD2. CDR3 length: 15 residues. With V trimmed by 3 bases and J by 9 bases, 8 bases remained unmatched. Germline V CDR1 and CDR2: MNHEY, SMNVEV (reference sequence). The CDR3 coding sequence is TGTGCCAGCAGTTTTGGGGCTAGCGGGAGCTCTGAGCAGTTCTTC. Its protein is CASSFGASGSSEQFF.

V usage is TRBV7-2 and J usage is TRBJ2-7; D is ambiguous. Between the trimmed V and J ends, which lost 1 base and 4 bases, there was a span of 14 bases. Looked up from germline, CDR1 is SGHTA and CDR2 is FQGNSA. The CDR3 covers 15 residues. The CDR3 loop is CASSLVEKPEYEQYF. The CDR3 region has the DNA TGTGCCAGCAGCTTAGTTGAAAAGCCAGAGTACGAGCAGTACTTC.

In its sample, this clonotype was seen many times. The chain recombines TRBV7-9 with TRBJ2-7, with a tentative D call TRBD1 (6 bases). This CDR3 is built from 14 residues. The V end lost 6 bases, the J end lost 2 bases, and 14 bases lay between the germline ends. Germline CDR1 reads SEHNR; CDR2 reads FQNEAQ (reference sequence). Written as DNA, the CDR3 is TGTGCCAGCAGTTTATCGGGACACCCCTACGAGCAGTACTTC. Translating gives CASSLSGHPYEQYF.

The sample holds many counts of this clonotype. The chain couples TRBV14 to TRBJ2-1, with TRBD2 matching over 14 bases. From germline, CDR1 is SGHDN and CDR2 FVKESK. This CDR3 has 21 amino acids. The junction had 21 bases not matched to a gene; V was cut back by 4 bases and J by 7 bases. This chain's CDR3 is CASSLRGGDPPTSGRANEQFF. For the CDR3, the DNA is TGTGCCAGCAGCCTACGAGGGGGGGACCCCCCGACTAGCGGGAGGGCAAATGAGCAGTTCTTC.

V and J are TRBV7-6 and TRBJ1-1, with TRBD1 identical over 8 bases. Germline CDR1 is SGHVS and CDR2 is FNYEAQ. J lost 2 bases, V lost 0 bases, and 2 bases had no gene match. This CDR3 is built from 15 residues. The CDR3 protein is CASSLAGTGNTEAFF. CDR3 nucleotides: TGTGCCAGCAGCTTAGCGGGGACAGGAAACACTGAAGCTTTCTTT.

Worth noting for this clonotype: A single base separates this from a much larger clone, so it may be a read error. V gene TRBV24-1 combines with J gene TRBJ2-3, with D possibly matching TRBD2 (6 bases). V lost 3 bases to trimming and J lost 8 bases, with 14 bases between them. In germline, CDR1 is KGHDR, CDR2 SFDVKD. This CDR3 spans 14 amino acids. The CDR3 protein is CATSDKRVAATQYF. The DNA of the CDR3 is TGTGCCACCAGTGATAAGCGGGTAGCAGCTACGCAGTATTTT.

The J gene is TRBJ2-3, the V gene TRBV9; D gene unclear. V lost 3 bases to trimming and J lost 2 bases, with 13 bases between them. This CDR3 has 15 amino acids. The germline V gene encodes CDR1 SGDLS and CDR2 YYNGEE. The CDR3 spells CASSASIGFTDTQYF. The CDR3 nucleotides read TGTGCCAGCAGCGCATCAATTGGGTTCACAGATACGCAGTATTTT.

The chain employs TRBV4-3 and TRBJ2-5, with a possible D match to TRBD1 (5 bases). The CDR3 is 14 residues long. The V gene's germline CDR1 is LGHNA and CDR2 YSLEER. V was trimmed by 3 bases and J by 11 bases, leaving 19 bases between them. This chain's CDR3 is CASSQDTGWDEQYF. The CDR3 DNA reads TGCGCCAGCAGCCAGGACACTGGGTGGGATGAGCAGTACTTC.

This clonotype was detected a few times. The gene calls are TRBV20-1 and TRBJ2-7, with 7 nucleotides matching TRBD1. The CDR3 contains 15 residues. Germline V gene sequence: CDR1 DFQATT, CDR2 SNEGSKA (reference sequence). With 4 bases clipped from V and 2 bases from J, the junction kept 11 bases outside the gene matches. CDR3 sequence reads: CSAIQGTAYAYEQYF. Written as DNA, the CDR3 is TGCAGTGCTATCCAGGGGACAGCCTACGCCTACGAGCAGTACTTC.

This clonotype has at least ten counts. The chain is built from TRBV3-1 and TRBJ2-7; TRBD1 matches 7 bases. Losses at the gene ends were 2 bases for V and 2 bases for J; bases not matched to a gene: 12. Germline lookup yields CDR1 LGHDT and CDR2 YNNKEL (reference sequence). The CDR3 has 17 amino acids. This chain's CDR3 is CASSQQLGQVRPYEQYF. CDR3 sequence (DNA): TGTGCCAGCAGCCAACAACTCGGACAGGTCCGTCCCTACGAGCAGTACTTC.

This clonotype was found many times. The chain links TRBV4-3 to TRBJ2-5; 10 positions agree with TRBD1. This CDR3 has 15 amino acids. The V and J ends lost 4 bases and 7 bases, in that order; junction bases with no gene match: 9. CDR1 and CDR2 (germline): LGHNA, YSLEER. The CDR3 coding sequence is TGCGCCAGCAGCCCATTAGGGACAGGGGAAGGGACCCAGTACTTC. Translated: CASSPLGTGEGTQYF.

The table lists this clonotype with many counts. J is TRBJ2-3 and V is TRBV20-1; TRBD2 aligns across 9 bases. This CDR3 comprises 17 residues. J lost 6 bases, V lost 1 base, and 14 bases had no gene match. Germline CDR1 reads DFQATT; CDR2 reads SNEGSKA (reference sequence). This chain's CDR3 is CSARGDQRGRALDTQYF. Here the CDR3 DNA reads TGCAGTGCTAGAGGGGACCAACGCGGGAGGGCCTTGGATACGCAGTATTTT.

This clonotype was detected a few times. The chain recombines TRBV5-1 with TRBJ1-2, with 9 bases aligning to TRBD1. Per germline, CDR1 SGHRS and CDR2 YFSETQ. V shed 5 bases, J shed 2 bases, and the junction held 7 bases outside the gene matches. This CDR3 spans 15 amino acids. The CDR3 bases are TGCGCCAGCAGGTCGGGACAGGGTTGGAACTATGGCTACACCTTC. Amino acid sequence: CASRSGQGWNYGYTF.

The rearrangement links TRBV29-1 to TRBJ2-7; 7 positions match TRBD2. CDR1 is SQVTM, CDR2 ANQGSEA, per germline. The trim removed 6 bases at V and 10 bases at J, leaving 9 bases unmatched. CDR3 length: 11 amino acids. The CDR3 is CSVATGRVQYF. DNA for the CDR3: TGCAGCGTGGCTACGGGGAGGGTTCAGTACTTC.